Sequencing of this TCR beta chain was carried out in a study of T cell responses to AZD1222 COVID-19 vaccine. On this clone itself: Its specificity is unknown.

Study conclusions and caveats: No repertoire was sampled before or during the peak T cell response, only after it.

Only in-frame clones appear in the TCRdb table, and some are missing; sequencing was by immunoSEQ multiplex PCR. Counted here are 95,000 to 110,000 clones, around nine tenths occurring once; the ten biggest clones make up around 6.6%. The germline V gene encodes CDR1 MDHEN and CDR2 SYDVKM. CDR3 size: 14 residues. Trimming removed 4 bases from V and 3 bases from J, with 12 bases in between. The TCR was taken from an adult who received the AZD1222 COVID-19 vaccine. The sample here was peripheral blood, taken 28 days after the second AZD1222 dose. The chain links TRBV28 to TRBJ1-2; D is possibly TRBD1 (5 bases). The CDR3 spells CASSSAGWDYGYTF. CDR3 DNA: TGTGCCAGCAGTTCCGCAGGGTGGGACTATGGCTACACCTTC.